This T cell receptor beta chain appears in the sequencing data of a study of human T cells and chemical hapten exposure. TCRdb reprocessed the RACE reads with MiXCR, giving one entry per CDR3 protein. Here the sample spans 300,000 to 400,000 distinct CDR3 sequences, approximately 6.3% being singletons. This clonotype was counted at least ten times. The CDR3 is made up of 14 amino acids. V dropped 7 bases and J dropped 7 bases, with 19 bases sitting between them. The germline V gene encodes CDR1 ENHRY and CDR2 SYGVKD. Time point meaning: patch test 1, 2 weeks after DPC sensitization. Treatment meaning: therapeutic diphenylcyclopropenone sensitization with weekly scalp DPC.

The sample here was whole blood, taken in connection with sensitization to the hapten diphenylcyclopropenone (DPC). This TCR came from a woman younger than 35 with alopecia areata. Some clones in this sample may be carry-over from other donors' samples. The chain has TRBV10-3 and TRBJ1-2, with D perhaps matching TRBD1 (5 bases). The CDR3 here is CAIKDRSGIGGYTF. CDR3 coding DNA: TGTGCCATCAAGGATCGGTCAGGGATCGGTGGCTACACCTTC.